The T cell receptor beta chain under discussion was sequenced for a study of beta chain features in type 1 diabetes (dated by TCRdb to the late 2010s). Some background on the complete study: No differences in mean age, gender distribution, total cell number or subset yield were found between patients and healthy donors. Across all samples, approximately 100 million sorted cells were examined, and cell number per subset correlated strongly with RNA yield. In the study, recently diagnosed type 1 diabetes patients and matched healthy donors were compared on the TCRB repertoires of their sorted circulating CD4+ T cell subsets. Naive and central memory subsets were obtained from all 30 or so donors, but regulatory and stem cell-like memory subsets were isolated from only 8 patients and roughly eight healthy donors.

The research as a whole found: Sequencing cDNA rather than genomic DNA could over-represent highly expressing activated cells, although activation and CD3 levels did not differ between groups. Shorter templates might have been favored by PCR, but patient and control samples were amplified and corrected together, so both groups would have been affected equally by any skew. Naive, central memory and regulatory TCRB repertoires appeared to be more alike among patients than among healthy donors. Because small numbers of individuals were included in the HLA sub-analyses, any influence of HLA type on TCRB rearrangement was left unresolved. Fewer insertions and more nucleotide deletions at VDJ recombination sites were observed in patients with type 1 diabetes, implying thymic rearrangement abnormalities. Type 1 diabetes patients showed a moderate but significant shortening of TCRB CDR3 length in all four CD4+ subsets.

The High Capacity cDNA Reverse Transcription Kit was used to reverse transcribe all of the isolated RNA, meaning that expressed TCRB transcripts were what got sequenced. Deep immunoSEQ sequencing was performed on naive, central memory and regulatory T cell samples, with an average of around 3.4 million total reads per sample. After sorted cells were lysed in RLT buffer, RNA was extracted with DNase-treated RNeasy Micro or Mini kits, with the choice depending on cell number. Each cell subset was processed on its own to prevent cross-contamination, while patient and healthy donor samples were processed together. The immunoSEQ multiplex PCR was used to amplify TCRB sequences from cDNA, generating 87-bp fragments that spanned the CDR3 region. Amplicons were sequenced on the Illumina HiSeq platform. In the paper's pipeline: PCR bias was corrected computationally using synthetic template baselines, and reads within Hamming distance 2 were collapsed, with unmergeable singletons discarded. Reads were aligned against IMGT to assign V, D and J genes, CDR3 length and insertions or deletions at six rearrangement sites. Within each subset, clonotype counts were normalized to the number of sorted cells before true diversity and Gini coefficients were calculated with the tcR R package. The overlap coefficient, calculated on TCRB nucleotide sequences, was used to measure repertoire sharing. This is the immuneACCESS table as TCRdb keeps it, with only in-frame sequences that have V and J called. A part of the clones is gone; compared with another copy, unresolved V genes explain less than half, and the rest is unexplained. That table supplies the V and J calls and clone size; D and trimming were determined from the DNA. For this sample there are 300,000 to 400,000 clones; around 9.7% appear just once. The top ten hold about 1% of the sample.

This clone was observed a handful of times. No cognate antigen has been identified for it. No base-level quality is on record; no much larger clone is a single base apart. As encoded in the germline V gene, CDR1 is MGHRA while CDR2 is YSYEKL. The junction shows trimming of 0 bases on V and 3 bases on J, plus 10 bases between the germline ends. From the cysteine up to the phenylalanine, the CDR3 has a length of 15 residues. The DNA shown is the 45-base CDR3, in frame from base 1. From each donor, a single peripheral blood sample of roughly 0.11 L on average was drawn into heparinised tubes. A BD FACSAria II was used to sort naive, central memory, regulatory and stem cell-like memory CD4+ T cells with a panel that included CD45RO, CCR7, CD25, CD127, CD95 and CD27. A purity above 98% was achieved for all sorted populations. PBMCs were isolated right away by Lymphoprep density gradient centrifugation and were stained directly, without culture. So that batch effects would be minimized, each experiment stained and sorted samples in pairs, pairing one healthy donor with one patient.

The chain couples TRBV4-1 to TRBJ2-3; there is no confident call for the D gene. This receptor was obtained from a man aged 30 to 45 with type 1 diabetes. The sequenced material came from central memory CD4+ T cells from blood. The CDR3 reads CASSQEPLPTDTQYF. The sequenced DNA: TGCGCCAGCAGCCAAGAACCCCTTCCGACAGATACGCAGTATTTT.